The clone carrying this T cell receptor (beta chain) was recorded many times. The antigen is unknown. RNA transcripts provided the source from which TCR beta CDR3 regions were amplified. HTBI primers were employed in a first-round RT-PCR of the TCR CDR3. Using its own MiXCR run on the multiplex PCR reads, TCRdb lists one record per CDR3 protein. The data contain hundreds of thousands of distinct CDR3 sequences, around 13% of them singletons. Subjects aged 18 to 65 presented with newly diagnosed hyperthyroidism of less than 2 months' duration. Lactation, pregnancy, other autoimmune disease or uncontrolled infection excluded patients. These data are taken from a study of T cells in Graves' hyperthyroidism and ophthalmopathy. Study-level findings and limits: In the blood, most expanded thyroid clonotypes above 0.001 appeared as well. A median around 6.8 months before onset, the model predicted ophthalmopathy.

The CDR3 contains 11 residues. V lost 2 bases and J lost 5, with 4 bases in between. Germline values: CDR1 MNHEY, CDR2 SVGAGI. The receptor was derived from a woman between 18 and 30 years old with Graves' hyperthyroidism. What was sequenced was blood. This rearrangement joins TRBV6-5 to TRBJ2-7; no firm D call. The CDR3 DNA is TGTGCCAGCAGTTACAGGCACGAGCAGTACTTC. This codes for CASSYRHEQYF.